The 14 T cell receptor beta chains given below trace back to one sample, sequenced in a study of T cells in Graves' hyperthyroidism and ophthalmopathy. There were TCR beta CDR3 regions amplified from RNA transcripts. TCR CDR3 underwent first-round RT-PCR with the HTBI primer set. MiXCR, run by TCRdb on the multiplex PCR reads, gives a single entry per CDR3 protein. The sample holds approximately 520,000 distinct CDR3 sequences, less than 25% seen once. Sequenced material: blood. All receptors come from a young woman with Graves' ophthalmopathy.

This chain links TRBV6-2 or TRBV6-3 with TRBJ1-1; no clear D. This CDR3 has 14 amino acids. Trimming shortened V by 8 bases and J by 6 bases, and 19 bases separated the two germline ends. Looked up from germline, CDR1 is MNHEY and CDR2 is SVGEGT. CDR3 DNA: TGTGCCAGCCTTCCGTTGGCTCGCCCTCCTGAAGCTTTCTTT. Residues: CASLPLARPPEAFF.

The J gene is TRBJ2-5, the V gene TRBV6-1; 10 bases agree with TRBD2. V lost 3 bases and J lost 2; bases outside the gene matches: 6. The germline CDR1 and CDR2 sequences are MNHNS and SASEGT. CDR3 length: 16 residues. Here the CDR3 reads CASSDPGLAEQETQYF. The DNA of the CDR3 is TGTGCCAGCAGTGACCCTGGACTAGCGGAACAAGAGACCCAGTACTTC.

The rearrangement uses TRBV20-1 and TRBJ1-1; tentative D call: TRBD1 (6 bases). The germline gives CDR1 DFQATT, CDR2 SNEGSKA (reference sequence). V was cut by 2 bases and J by 4 bases, with 17 bases left in between. The CDR3 totals 15 residues. CDR3 nucleotide sequence: TGCAGTGCTAGACCGGGACAACCAAGGGGCACTGAAGCTTTCTTT. It yields the protein CSARPGQPRGTEAFF.

This clonotype was detected many times. This chain joins TRBV6-1 and TRBJ1-2, with D possibly being TRBD1 (6 bases). The CDR3 has 13 amino acids. Between the trimmed V and J ends, which lost 6 bases and 1 base, there was a span of 9 bases. Germline V lookup: CDR1 MNHNS, CDR2 SASEGT. The CDR3 loop is CASREQGNYGYTF. The CDR3 region has the DNA TGTGCCAGCAGGGAACAGGGTAACTATGGCTACACCTTC.

This clonotype was detected a few times. The CDR3 spells CASRSGREGNQPQHF. CDR3 in DNA: TGTGCCAGCAGGTCCGGTCGGGAGGGCAATCAGCCCCAGCATTTT. The rearrangement links TRBV12-3 or TRBV12-4 to TRBJ1-5; D unclear. Between the trimmed V and J ends, which lost 6 bases and 2 bases, there was a span of 14 bases. CDR3 length: 15 residues.

The chain's CDR3 is CASSEAGQDGQYF. The CDR3, as DNA: TGTGCCAGCAGTGAAGCGGGCCAGGACGGGCAGTACTTC. J is TRBJ2-7 and V is TRBV6-1; D gene ambiguous. In germline, CDR1 is MNHNS, CDR2 SASEGT. This CDR3 spans 13 amino acids. V was pared by 0 bases and J by 9 bases, with 12 bases between.

This clonotype has just a few counts. This chain uses TRBV20-1 with TRBJ2-6; D gene ambiguous. Between the trimmed V and J ends, which lost 1 base and 4 bases, there was a span of 2 bases. Germline CDR1 DFQATT, CDR2 SNEGSKA (reference sequence). The CDR3 runs 12 residues. The CDR3 DNA is TGCAGTGCTAGAGTCGGGGCCAACGTCCTGACTTTC. Translating it yields CSARVGANVLTF.

The sample holds a few counts of this clonotype. A junction end diverges from the germline sequence, so it may reflect a read error. V gene TRBV6-1 combines with J gene TRBJ2-7, with 8 bases matching TRBD1. The CDR3 contains 14 residues. Germline-derived CDR1 and CDR2 are MNHNS and SASEGT. The chain's CDR3 is CASREDRDPYEQYF. The CDR3 DNA reads TGCGCCAGCAGAGAGGACAGGGACCCCTACGAGCAGTACTTC.

This clonotype was seen more than once but under ten times. V and J are TRBV7-2 and TRBJ1-1, with no clear D. This CDR3 has 15 residues. V shed 3 bases and J shed 0 bases, with 11 bases lying between them. CDR1 SGHTA and CDR2 FQGNSA come from the germline V gene. The CDR3: CASSFLQLMNTEAFF. CDR3 nucleotides: TGTGCCAGCAGCTTCCTACAGCTTATGAACACTGAAGCTTTCTTT.

The chain joins TRBV12-3 or TRBV12-4 to TRBJ2-7; no reliable D call. Deletions cut 3 bases from V and 3 bases from J, with 12 bases between. The CDR3 is 14 amino acids. This CDR3 reads CASSLAYTNYEQYF. CDR3 nucleotides: TGTGCCAGCAGTTTGGCCTACACGAACTACGAGCAGTACTTC.

This clonotype was detected only a few times. The chain combines TRBV4-2 with TRBJ1-1; possibly TRBD1 for D (5 bases). Germline V gene sequence: CDR1 LGHNA, CDR2 YNFKEQ. The CDR3 contains 20 residues. Trimming cost V 4 bases and J 3 bases, with 30 bases left between them. CDR3 sequence: CASSRAAPGRGRRPDTEAFF. DNA of the CDR3: TGTGCCAGCAGCCGCGCCGCTCCGGGGAGGGGCAGGCGGCCTGACACTGAAGCTTTCTTT.

This clonotype was seen repeatedly, ten times or more. The chain has TRBV5-4 and TRBJ1-2; D uncertain. CDR1 is SGHNT and CDR2 is YYREEE in the germline V gene (reference sequence). The CDR3 has 13 amino acids. V was trimmed by 4 bases and J by 3 bases, leaving 10 bases between them. In DNA, the CDR3 is TGTGCCAGCAGCGCTGTTCTCTACTATGGCTACACCTTC. The encoded protein is CASSAVLYYGYTF.

This clonotype was counted many times. The V gene is TRBV27, the J gene TRBJ2-7; D might be TRBD2 (6 bases). CDR1 is MNHEY and CDR2 is SMNVEV in the germline V gene (reference sequence). The CDR3 covers 14 residues. Between the trimmed V and J ends, which lost 3 bases and 2 bases, there was a span of 11 bases. CDR3 sequence (DNA): TGTGCCAGCAGTTTGTTAGCGGAACCCTACGAGCAGTACTTC. As protein: CASSLLAEPYEQYF.

V is TRBV20-1 and J is TRBJ2-2; no clear D. Germline lookup yields CDR1 DFQATT and CDR2 SNEGSKA (reference sequence). Trimming took off 3 bases at V and 8 bases at J, with 7 bases between the two ends. CDR3 size: 11 residues. This CDR3 is CSASQQGELFF. Written as DNA, the CDR3 is TGCAGTGCTAGTCAACAGGGGGAGCTGTTTTTT.